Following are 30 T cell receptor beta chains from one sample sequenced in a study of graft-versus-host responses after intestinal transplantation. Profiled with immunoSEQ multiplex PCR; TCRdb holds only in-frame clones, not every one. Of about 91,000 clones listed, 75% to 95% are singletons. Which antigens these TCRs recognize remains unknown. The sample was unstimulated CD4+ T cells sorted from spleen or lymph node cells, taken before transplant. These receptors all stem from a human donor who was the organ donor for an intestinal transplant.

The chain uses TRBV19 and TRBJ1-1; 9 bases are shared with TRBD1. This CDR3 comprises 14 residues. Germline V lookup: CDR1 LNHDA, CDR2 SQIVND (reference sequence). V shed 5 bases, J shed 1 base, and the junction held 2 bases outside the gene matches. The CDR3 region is CASSEGQGNTEAFF. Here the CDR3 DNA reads TGTGCCAGTAGTGAGGGACAGGGGAACACTGAAGCTTTCTTT.

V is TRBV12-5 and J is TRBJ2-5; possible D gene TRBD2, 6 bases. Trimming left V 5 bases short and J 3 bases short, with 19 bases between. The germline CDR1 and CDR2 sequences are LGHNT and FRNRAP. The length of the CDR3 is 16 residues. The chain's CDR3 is CASGPYFRESEETQYF. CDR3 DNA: TGTGCTAGTGGTCCCTACTTTCGGGAGTCCGAAGAGACCCAGTACTTC.

The CDR3 DNA reads TGTGCCAGCAGCTTGGGACACCAGAACACTGAAGCTTTCTTT. It encodes CASSLGHQNTEAFF. The V call is TRBV11-3, the J call TRBJ1-1; D may be TRBD1 (6 bases). This CDR3 region has 14 residues. Trimming removed 3 bases from V and 1 base from J, with 9 bases in between. Germline V gene lookup returns CDR1 SGHNT and CDR2 YENEEA.

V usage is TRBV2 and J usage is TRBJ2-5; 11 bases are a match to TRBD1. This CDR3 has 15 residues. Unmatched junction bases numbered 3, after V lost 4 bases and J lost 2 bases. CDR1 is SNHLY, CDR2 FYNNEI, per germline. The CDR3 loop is CASSGRDRGQETQYF. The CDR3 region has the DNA TGTGCCAGCAGTGGCCGGGACAGGGGGCAAGAGACCCAGTACTTC.

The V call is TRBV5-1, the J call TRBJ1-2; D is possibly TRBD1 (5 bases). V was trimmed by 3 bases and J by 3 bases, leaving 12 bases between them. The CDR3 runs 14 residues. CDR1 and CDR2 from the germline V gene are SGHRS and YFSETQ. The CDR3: CASSSGGGDYGYTF. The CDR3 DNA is TGCGCCAGCAGCTCCGGGGGGGGAGACTATGGCTACACCTTC.

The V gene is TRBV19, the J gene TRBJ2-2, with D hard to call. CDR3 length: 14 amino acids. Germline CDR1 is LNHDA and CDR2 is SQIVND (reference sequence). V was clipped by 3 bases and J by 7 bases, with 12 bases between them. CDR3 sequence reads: CASSIGPSRGELFF. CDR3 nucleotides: TGTGCCAGTAGTATTGGGCCGTCGCGCGGGGAGCTGTTTTTT.

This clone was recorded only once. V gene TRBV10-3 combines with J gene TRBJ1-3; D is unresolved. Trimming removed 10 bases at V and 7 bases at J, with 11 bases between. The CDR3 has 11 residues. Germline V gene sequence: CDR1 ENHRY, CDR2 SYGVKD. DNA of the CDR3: TGTGCCACGAAAATGGAGAACACCATATATTTT. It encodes CATKMENTIYF.

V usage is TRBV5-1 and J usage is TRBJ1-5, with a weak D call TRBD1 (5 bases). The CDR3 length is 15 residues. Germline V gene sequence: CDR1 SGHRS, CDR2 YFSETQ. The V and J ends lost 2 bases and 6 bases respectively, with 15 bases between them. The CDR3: CASSLTTGVGQPQHF. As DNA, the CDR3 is TGCGCCAGCAGCTTAACTACGGGGGTCGGTCAGCCCCAGCATTTT.

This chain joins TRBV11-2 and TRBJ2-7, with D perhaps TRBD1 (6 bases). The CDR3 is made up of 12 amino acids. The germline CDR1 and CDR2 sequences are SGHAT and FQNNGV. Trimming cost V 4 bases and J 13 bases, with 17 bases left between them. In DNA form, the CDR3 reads TGTGCCAGCAGCTCCGAATGGACAGCTCAATACTTC. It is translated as CASSSEWTAQYF.

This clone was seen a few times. CDR3 amino acids: CASSLDRVAGELFF. Written as DNA, the CDR3 is TGTGCCAGCAGTTTAGACAGGGTCGCCGGGGAGCTGTTTTTT. The J gene is TRBJ2-2, the V gene TRBV28, with TRBD1 matching 7 bases. J lost 6 bases, V lost 2 bases, and 3 bases had no gene match. Per germline, CDR1 MDHEN and CDR2 SYDVKM. This CDR3 comprises 14 residues.

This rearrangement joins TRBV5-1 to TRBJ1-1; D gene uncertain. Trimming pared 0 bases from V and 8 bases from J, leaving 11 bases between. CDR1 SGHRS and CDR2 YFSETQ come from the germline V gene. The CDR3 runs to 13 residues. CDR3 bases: TGCGCCAGCAGCTTGGAGACAAAGTTAGAAGCTTTCTTT. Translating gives CASSLETKLEAFF.

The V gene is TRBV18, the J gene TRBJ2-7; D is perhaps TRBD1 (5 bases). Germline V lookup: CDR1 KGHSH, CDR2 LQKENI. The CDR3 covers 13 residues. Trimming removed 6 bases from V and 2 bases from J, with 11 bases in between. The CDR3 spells CASSAREAYEQYF. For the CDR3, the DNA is TGTGCCAGCTCCGCCAGGGAAGCCTACGAGCAGTACTTC.

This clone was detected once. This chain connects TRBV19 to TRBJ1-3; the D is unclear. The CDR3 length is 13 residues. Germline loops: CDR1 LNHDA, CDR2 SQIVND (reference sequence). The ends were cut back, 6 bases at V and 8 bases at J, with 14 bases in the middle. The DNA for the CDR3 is TGTGCCAGTAGGAAAAGTAATGAGCACACCATATATTTT. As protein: CASRKSNEHTIYF. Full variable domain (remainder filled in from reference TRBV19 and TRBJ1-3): DGGITQSPKYLFRKEGQNVTLSCEQNLNHDAMYWYRQDPGQGLRLIYYSQIVNDFQKGDIAEGYSVSREKKESFPLTVTSAQKNPTAFYLCASRKSNEHTIYFGEGSWLTVV.

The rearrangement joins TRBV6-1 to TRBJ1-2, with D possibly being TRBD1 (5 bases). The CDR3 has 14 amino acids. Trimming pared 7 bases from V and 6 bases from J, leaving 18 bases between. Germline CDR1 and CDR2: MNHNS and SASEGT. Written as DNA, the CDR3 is TGTGCCAGCAACGGATCAGGGCGCCTAAATGGCTACACCTTC. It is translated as CASNGSGRLNGYTF.

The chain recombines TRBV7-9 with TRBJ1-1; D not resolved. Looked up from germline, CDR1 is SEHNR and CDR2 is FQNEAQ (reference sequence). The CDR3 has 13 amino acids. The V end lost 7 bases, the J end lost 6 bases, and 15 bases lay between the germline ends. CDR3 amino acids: CASTLYFPAEAFF. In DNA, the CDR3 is TGTGCCAGCACCCTGTACTTTCCCGCTGAAGCTTTCTTT. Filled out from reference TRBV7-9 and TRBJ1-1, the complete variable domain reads DTGVSQNPRHKITKRGQNVTFRCDPISEHNRLYWYRQTLGQGPEFLTYFQNEAQLEKSRLLSDRFSAERPKGSFSTLEIQRTEQGDSAMYLCASTLYFPAEAFFGQGTRLTVV.

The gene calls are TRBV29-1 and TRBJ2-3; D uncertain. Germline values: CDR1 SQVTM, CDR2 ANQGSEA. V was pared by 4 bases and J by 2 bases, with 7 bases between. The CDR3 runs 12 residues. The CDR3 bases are TGCAGCGTTGGGCCAAACACAGATACGCAGTATTTT. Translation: CSVGPNTDTQYF.

The CDR3 DNA follows: TGCGCCAGCAGCCCAGGGACAGGTTACCGGAACACTGAAGCTTTCTTT. This gives the protein CASSPGTGYRNTEAFF. The V and J genes are TRBV5-1 and TRBJ1-1, with 8 bases aligning to TRBD1. The CDR3 consists of 16 residues. Germline CDR1 reads SGHRS; CDR2 reads YFSETQ. After removal of 4 bases from V and 1 base from J, the junction contained 9 bases not matched to a gene.

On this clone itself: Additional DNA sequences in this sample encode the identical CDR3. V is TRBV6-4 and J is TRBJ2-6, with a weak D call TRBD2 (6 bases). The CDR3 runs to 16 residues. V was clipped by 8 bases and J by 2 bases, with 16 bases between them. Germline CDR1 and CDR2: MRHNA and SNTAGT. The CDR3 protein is CASRPQGGTGANVLTF. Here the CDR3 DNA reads TGTGCCAGCCGCCCCCAGGGAGGAACTGGGGCCAACGTCCTGACTTTC.

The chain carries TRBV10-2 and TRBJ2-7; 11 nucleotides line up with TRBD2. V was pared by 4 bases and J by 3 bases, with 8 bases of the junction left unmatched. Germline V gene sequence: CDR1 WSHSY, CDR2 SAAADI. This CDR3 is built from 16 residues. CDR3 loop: CASSATGTSGNYEQYF. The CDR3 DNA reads TGCGCCAGCAGTGCTACCGGGACTAGCGGAAACTACGAGCAGTACTTC.

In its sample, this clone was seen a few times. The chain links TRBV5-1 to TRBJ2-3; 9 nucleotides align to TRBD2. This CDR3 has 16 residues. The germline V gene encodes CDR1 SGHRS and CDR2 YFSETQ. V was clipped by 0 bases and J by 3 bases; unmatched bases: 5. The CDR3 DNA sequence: TGCGCCAGCAGCTTGGTGGGACTAGCAGGGACAGATACGCAGTATTTT. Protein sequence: CASSLVGLAGTDTQYF.

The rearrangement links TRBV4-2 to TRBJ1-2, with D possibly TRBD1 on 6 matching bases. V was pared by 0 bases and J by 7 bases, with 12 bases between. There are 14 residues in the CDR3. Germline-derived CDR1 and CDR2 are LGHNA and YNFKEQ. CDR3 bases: TGTGCCAGCAGCCAAGATATGAGGGGGGGTGGCTACACCTTC. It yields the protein CASSQDMRGGGYTF.

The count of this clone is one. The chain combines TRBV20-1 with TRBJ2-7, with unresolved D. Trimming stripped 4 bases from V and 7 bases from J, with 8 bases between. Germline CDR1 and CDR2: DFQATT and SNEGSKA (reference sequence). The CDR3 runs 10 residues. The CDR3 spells CSATPLEQYF. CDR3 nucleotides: TGCAGTGCTACGCCCCTAGAGCAGTACTTC.

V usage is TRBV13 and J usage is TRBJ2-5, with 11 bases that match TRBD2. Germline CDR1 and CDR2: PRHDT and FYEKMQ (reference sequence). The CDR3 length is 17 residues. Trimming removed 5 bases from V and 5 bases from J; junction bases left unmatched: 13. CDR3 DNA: TGTGCCAGCAGCCCCCCTAGCGGGGGGAGCCCCAGGGAGACCCAGTACTTC. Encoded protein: CASSPPSGGSPRETQYF.

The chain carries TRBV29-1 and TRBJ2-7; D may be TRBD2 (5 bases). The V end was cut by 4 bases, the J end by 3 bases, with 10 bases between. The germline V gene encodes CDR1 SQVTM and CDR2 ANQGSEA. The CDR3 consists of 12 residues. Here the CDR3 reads CSVVLGLYEQYF. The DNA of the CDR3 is TGCAGCGTTGTCCTAGGACTCTACGAGCAGTACTTC.

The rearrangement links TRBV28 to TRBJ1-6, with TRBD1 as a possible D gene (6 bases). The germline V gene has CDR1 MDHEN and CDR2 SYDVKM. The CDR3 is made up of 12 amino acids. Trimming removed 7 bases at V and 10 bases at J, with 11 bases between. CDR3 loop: CASNNRESPLHF. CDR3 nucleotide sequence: TGTGCCAGCAACAACAGGGAGTCACCCCTCCACTTT.

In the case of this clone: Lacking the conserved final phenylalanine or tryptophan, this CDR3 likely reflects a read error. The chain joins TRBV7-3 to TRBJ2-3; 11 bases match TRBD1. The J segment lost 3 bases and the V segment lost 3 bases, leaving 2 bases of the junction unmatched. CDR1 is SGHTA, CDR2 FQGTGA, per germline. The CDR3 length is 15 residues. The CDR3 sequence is CASSLDRGRTDTQYL. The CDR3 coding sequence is TGTGCCAGCAGCTTGGACAGGGGGCGAACAGATACGCAGTATCTT.

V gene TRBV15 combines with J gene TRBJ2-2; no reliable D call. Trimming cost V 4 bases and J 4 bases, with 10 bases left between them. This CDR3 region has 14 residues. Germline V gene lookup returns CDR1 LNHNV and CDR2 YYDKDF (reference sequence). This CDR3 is CATSKLKLTGELFF. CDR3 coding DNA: TGTGCCACCAGCAAGCTTAAACTCACCGGGGAGCTGTTTTTT.

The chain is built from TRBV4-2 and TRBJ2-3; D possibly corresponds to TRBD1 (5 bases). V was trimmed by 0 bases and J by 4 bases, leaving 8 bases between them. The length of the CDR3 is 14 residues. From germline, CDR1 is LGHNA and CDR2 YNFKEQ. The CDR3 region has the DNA TGTGCCAGCAGCCAAGATCGACAGCCAGATACGCAGTATTTT. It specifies CASSQDRQPDTQYF.

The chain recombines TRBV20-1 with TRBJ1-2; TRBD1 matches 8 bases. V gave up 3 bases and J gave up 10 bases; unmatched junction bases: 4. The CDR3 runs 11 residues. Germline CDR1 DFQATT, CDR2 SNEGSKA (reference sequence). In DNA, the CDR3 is TGCAGTGCTAGTGGACAGGGTGCCTACACCTTC. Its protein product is CSASGQGAYTF.

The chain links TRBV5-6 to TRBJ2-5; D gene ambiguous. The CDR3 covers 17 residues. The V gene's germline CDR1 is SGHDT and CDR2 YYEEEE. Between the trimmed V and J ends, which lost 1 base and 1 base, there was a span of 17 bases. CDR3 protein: CASSLFYYSSAQETQYF. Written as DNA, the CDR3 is TGTGCCAGCAGCTTGTTTTATTACAGTTCAGCCCAAGAGACCCAGTACTTC.